The rows below give T cell receptor beta chains drawn from one sample of a study of PD-1 blockade in classical Hodgkin lymphoma. Method: immunoSEQ multiplex PCR; TCRdb's copy keeps in-frame clones and lacks some. This table has around 26,000 clones, 81% appearing once. Sequenced here: peripheral blood mononuclear cells (PBMCs), sampled before the second cycle of nivolumab. All receptors come from a human donor with classical Hodgkin lymphoma. CDR3s include the opening cysteine and the closing phenylalanine or tryptophan. The D gene is left open where the match is weak. Size tells how often a clone was seen (once, few, many) or the class of an expanded clone, and some rows leave it out.

D	size	V	J	CDR3	DNA
-	-	TRBV11-3	TRBJ1-6	CASSLGLDSPLHF	TGTGCCAGCAGCTTAGGCCTAGATTCACCCCTCCACTTT
TRBD1	medium-sized	TRBV7-9	TRBJ2-7	CASSSFNRGHYEQYF	TGTGCCAGCAGCTCGTTTAACAGGGGGCATTACGAGCAGTACTTC
-	many	TRBV19	TRBJ1-2	CASSMDTGLGYGYTF	TGTGCCAGTAGTATGGATACAGGGCTAGGGTATGGCTACACCTTC
-	-	TRBV11-2	TRBJ1-3	CASSPRGGSGNTIYF	TGTGCCAGCAGCCCCCGGGGGGGCTCTGGAAACACCATATATTTT
-	-	TRBV2	TRBJ2-3	CASSPQGGTQYF	TGTGCCAGCAGTCCGCAGGGAGGTACGCAGTATTTT
TRBD1	-	TRBV30	TRBJ1-2	CARESAKGTGYGYTF	TGTGCCCGAGAAAGCGCCAAAGGGACAGGATATGGCTACACCTTC
TRBD2	-	TRBV7-3	TRBJ2-1	CASSFGGSSYNEQFF	TGTGCCAGCAGCTTCGGCGGGAGCTCCTACAATGAGCAGTTCTTC
-	-	TRBV20-1	TRBJ1-2	CSAGDYGYTF	TGCAGTGCGGGGGACTATGGCTACACCTTC
-	-	TRBV14	TRBJ2-7	CASSRNSWGSSYEQYF	TGTGCCAGCAGCCGAAATTCCTGGGGCAGCTCCTACGAGCAGTACTTC
TRBD1	-	TRBV2	TRBJ1-6	CASRRTGENSPLHF	TGTGCCAGCAGGAGGACAGGGGAGAATTCACCCCTCCACTTT
TRBD2	few	TRBV5-1	TRBJ2-7	CASNSGYSYEQYF	TGCGCCAGCAATAGCGGGTACTCCTACGAGCAGTACTTC
TRBD2	-	TRBV25-1	TRBJ2-5	CASSKTSGKETQYF	TGTGCCAGCAGTAAGACTAGCGGTAAAGAGACCCAGTACTTC
TRBD2	-	TRBV6-4	TRBJ2-1	CASSDSGRDEQFF	TGTGCCAGCAGTGACTCGGGGAGGGATGAGCAGTTCTTC
TRBD1	-	TRBV29-1	TRBJ1-2	CSVEQGGYGYTF	TGCAGCGTTGAACAGGGGGGATATGGCTACACCTTC
-	-	TRBV10-1	TRBJ2-1	CASSEYGSRNEQFF	TGCGCCAGCAGTGAATACGGCAGTAGAAATGAGCAGTTCTTC
-	-	TRBV23-1	TRBJ1-3	CASSQSGPPSSGNTIYF	TGCGCCAGCAGTCAATCGGGGCCGCCGAGCTCTGGAAACACCATATATTTT
-	-	TRBV4-2	TRBJ2-1	CASSQETRTEQFF	TGTGCCAGCAGCCAAGAAACAAGGACTGAGCAGTTCTTC
TRBD1	-	TRBV6-1	TRBJ2-7	CASSEGGMGDRGYEQYF	TGTGCCAGCAGTGAAGGGGGAATGGGAGACAGGGGCTACGAGCAGTACTTC
-	-	TRBV4-2	TRBJ2-3	CASSQGGVDTQYF	TGTGCCAGCAGCCAAGGGGGGGTGGATACGCAGTATTTT
-	once	TRBV7-9	TRBJ2-1	CASGLKGGWSSYNEQFF	TGTGCCAGCGGTCTCAAAGGGGGTTGGAGCTCCTACAATGAGCAGTTCTTC
-	-	TRBV19	TRBJ2-7	CASSTGHTIYEQYF	TGTGCCAGTAGTACCGGACATACGATCTACGAGCAGTACTTC
-	few	TRBV6-5	TRBJ1-3	CASSYRSSSGNTIYF	TGTGCCAGCAGTTACCGGTCCAGCTCTGGAAACACCATATATTTT
TRBD1	-	TRBV7-8	TRBJ1-4	CASSGTEGIIREKLFF	TGTGCCAGCAGCGGGACAGAGGGGATAATAAGGGAAAAACTGTTTTTT
TRBD2	-	TRBV6-4	TRBJ2-1	CASSEVGSGANEQFF	TGTGCCAGCAGTGAAGTGGGGAGCGGGGCCAATGAGCAGTTCTTC
-	few	TRBV5-1	TRBJ2-5	CASSETGTRETQYF	TGCGCCAGCAGCGAGACCGGGACGAGAGAGACCCAGTACTTC
TRBD1	few	TRBV29-1	TRBJ1-1	CSVNRGNTEAFF	TGCAGCGTGAACAGGGGGAACACTGAAGCTTTCTTT
-	-	TRBV7-2	TRBJ2-2	CASSMSVTGELFF	TGTGCCAGCAGCATGTCGGTCACCGGGGAGCTGTTTTTT
-	-	TRBV2	TRBJ2-1	CASSDENEQFF	TGTGCCAGCAGCGACGAGAATGAGCAGTTCTTC
-	few	TRBV15	TRBJ1-1	CATSRPPVNTEAFF	TGTGCCACCAGCAGACCCCCCGTGAACACTGAAGCTTTCTTT
TRBD1	few	TRBV10-3	TRBJ1-1	CAISESRGQRWNTEAFF	TGTGCCATCAGTGAGTCGAGGGGGCAGAGGTGGAACACTGAAGCTTTCTTT
-	-	TRBV7-9	TRBJ2-7	CASSHKSYEQYF	TGTGCCAGCAGTCATAAATCCTACGAGCAGTACTTC
TRBD2	-	TRBV23-1	TRBJ2-5	CASSQSLGSGGNQETQYF	TGCGCCAGCAGTCAATCGTTGGGTAGCGGGGGCAACCAAGAGACCCAGTACTTC
-	-	TRBV9	TRBJ2-1	CASSTQRGIGVSDEQFF	TGTGCCAGCAGCACCCAACGAGGTATAGGGGTCTCCGATGAGCAGTTCTTC
TRBD1	-	TRBV28	TRBJ2-7	CASSSDRDRGALVGF	TGTGCCAGCAGTTCGGACCGGGACAGGGGGGCATTGGTAGGGTTC
-	-	TRBV12-1	TRBJ1-5	CASPVWTGNQPQHF	TGTGCCAGCCCGGTCTGGACAGGGAATCAGCCCCAGCATTTT
TRBD1	few	TRBV10-3	TRBJ2-6	CAISESTGLGPGANVLTF	TGTGCCATCAGTGAGTCGACAGGGCTCGGGCCTGGGGCCAACGTCCTGACTTTC
-	few	TRBV7-2	TRBJ2-3	CASSLDVSRDTQYF	TGTGCCAGCAGCTTAGACGTTAGCAGGGATACGCAGTATTTT
-	-	TRBV30	TRBJ1-3	CAWSYGSGNTIYF	TGTGCCTGGAGCTATGGCTCTGGAAACACCATATATTTT
TRBD1	once	TRBV7-9	TRBJ2-5	CASSRDRGPSRETQYF	TGTGCCAGCAGCCGAGACAGGGGTCCGAGCCGAGAGACCCAGTACTTC
-	-	TRBV27	TRBJ1-1	CATSPAAGFGTEAFF	TGTGCCACCTCCCCGGCGGCGGGATTTGGGACTGAAGCTTTCTTT
-	-	TRBV5-1	TRBJ2-7	CASSLGVGARSYEQYF	TGCGCCAGCAGCCTAGGCGTGGGGGCGCGGTCCTACGAGCAGTACTTC
-	few	TRBV19	TRBJ2-3	CASSRHRVQDTDTQYF	TGTGCCAGTAGTAGACACAGGGTTCAGGACACAGATACGCAGTATTTT
TRBD1	-	TRBV6-1	TRBJ1-5	CASSAMDRGFSNQPQHF	TGTGCCAGCAGTGCAATGGACAGGGGGTTTAGCAATCAGCCCCAGCATTTT
-	-	TRBV9	TRBJ2-3	CASSVGTGVDTQYF	TGTGCCAGCAGCGTAGGAACCGGGGTAGATACGCAGTATTTT
-	few	TRBV7-9	TRBJ1-3	CASSNADGRSGNTIYF	TGTGCCAGCAGCAATGCCGACGGGCGCTCTGGAAACACCATATATTTT
-	-	TRBV29-1	TRBJ2-7	CSVELRDTAYEQYF	TGCAGCGTTGAACTCCGGGACACCGCCTACGAGCAGTACTTC
-	-	TRBV6-5	TRBJ1-1	CASSYLGENTEAFF	TGTGCCAGCAGTTACCTAGGGGAAAACACTGAAGCTTTCTTT
TRBD2	-	TRBV9	TRBJ2-7	CASSVGTSGGTHEQYF	TGTGCCAGCAGCGTAGGTACTAGCGGGGGTACCCACGAGCAGTACTTC
-	many	TRBV5-1	TRBJ2-7	CASSLLAGAGSNEQYF	TGCGCCAGCAGCTTGTTGGCCGGAGCTGGTTCGAACGAGCAGTACTTC
-	-	TRBV7-3	TRBJ2-1	CASSPSGSLDEQFF	TGTGCCAGCAGCCCGTCCGGGAGCCTCGATGAGCAGTTCTTC
TRBD1	-	TRBV7-9	TRBJ2-5	CASSLTTGAETQYF	TGTGCCAGCAGCTTAACAACAGGGGCAGAGACCCAGTACTTC